A single sample gave rise to the 16 T cell receptor beta chains below, sequenced in a study of control samples from healthy donors and cancer patients. The repertoire was sequenced with immunoSEQ multiplex PCR; TCRdb's copy has only in-frame clones and lacks some. Of 150,000 to 200,000 clones detected, 80% to 90% appear once; the ten largest clones hold roughly 5.3%. The specimen was blood. The receptors were gathered from a woman in her 30s in good health.

This clone has a single count. V gene TRBV9 combines with J gene TRBJ2-2; no clear D gene. The CDR3 runs to 14 residues. Germline V gene data show CDR1 as SGDLS and CDR2 as YYNGEE. Trimming left V 0 bases short and J 4 bases short, with 7 bases between. This CDR3 reads CASSVAASTGELFF. The CDR3 DNA reads TGTGCCAGCAGCGTAGCGGCTAGCACCGGGGAGCTGTTTTTT.

This sequence joins TRBV12-3 or TRBV12-4 and TRBJ1-1; D is undetermined. Trimming left V 3 bases short and J 5 bases short, with 10 bases between. There are 13 residues in the CDR3. CDR3 loop: CASSFKEDTEAFF. In nucleotides, the CDR3 is TGTGCCAGCAGTTTTAAGGAAGATACTGAAGCTTTCTTT.

This clone was observed a few times. This sequence joins TRBV18 and TRBJ1-5, with a weak D call TRBD1 (5 bases). V lost 6 bases to trimming and J lost 1 base, with 13 bases between them. The CDR3 has 15 amino acids. CDR1 KGHSH and CDR2 LQKENI come from the germline V gene. The CDR3 loop reads CASSANQGSNQPQHF. In DNA form, the CDR3 reads TGTGCCAGCTCGGCGAATCAGGGAAGCAATCAGCCCCAGCATTTT.

The V and J genes are TRBV28 and TRBJ2-3; weak D call: TRBD2 (5 bases). This CDR3 is built from 15 residues. Trimming cost V 1 base and J 2 bases, with 10 bases left between them. The germline V gene encodes CDR1 MDHEN and CDR2 SYDVKM. CDR3 amino acids: CASSLFGEITDTQYF. The CDR3 nucleotides are TGTGCCAGCAGTTTATTCGGGGAAATCACAGATACGCAGTATTTT.

This chain connects TRBV7-9 to TRBJ1-2, with D unresolved. The CDR3 length is 13 residues. Trimming took off 6 bases at V and 7 bases at J, with 15 bases between the two ends. CDR1 SEHNR and CDR2 FQNEAQ come from the germline V gene (reference sequence). The CDR3 DNA is TGTGCCAGCAGTTGGGTGCGAGGCTTTGGCTACACCTTC. Amino acids: CASSWVRGFGYTF.

The chain links TRBV5-6 to TRBJ2-7; TRBD1 or TRBD2 may be the D gene (5 bases each). Germline V gives CDR1 SGHDT, CDR2 YYEEEE. The CDR3 is 15 residues long. V gave up 0 bases and J gave up 4 bases, with 14 bases separating them. The CDR3 DNA follows: TGTGCCAGCAGCTTGGGGACATCCGGGGATTACGAGCAGTACGTC. Translated, it gives CASSLGTSGDYEQYV.

The V call is TRBV5-1, the J call TRBJ1-2; TRBD1 agrees at 7 bases. The CDR3 runs to 15 residues. Germline V gives CDR1 SGHRS, CDR2 YFSETQ. With 3 bases clipped from V and 8 bases from J, the junction kept 13 bases outside the gene matches. The CDR3 reads CASSYIDREGGGYTF. CDR3 in DNA: TGCGCCAGCAGCTATATCGACAGGGAGGGCGGCGGCTACACCTTC.

The chain uses TRBV10-3 and TRBJ2-5; 10 bases map to TRBD1. CDR1 and CDR2 from the germline V gene are ENHRY and SYGVKD. V shed 4 bases, J shed 5 bases, and the junction held 1 base outside the gene matches. The CDR3 is made up of 13 amino acids. CDR3 sequence (DNA): TGTGCCATCAGTGGGGACAGGGGCGAGACCCAGTACTTC. Translation gives CAISGDRGETQYF.

The chain links TRBV6-5 to TRBJ1-2; weak D call: TRBD1 (6 bases). The germline CDR1 and CDR2 sequences are MNHEY and SVGAGI. The length of the CDR3 is 15 residues. Between the trimmed V and J ends, which lost 7 bases and 2 bases, there was a span of 17 bases. CDR3 nucleotide sequence: TGTGCCAGCACCCGACTTCTAGACAGGAACTATGGCTACACCTTC. Translating gives CASTRLLDRNYGYTF.

Only one count was recorded for this clone. The V gene is TRBV27, the J gene TRBJ2-3, with D maybe TRBD2 (6 bases). This CDR3 has 15 residues. Germline lookup yields CDR1 MNHEY and CDR2 SMNVEV (reference sequence). V was pared by 2 bases and J by 6 bases, with 15 bases between. In DNA form, the CDR3 reads TGTGCCAGCAGTTTAGGGGCGGGGTCCCTGGATACGCAGTATTTT. Translating it yields CASSLGAGSLDTQYF.

This clone is a singleton in its sample. The J gene is TRBJ2-7, the V gene TRBV27; possibly TRBD1 for D (6 bases). Germline V CDR1 and CDR2: MNHEY, SMNVEV (reference sequence). The ends were cut back, 6 bases at V and 5 bases at J, with 17 bases in the middle. CDR3 length: 14 amino acids. CDR3 loop: CASSPGHRVDEQYF. CDR3 coding DNA: TGTGCCAGCAGCCCAGGGCACAGGGTCGACGAGCAGTACTTC.

The chain employs TRBV7-9 and TRBJ2-2; D uncertain. The CDR3 covers 15 residues. The V end lost 3 bases, the J end lost 2 bases, and 10 bases lay between the germline ends. In germline, CDR1 is SEHNR, CDR2 FQNEAQ (reference sequence). The CDR3 sequence: CASSLAPHNTGELFF. The CDR3 DNA reads as TGTGCCAGCAGCTTGGCGCCTCATAACACCGGGGAGCTGTTTTTT. Full variable domain (outside the CDR3, taken from reference TRBV7-9 and TRBJ2-2): DTGVSQNPRHKITKRGQNVTFRCDPISEHNRLYWYRQTLGQGPEFLTYFQNEAQLEKSRLLSDRFSAERPKGSFSTLEIQRTEQGDSAMYLCASSLAPHNTGELFFGEGSRLTVL.

The chain combines TRBV2 with TRBJ2-2, with D unclear. Germline CDR1 SNHLY, CDR2 FYNNEI. V gave up 6 bases and J gave up 4 bases, with 18 bases separating them. CDR3 length equals 16 residues. CDR3 loop: CASSPTARSSTGELFF. The CDR3 DNA follows: TGTGCCAGCAGCCCGACGGCGAGATCGAGCACCGGGGAGCTGTTTTTT.

The chain is built from TRBV5-4 and TRBJ2-1; possible D gene TRBD2, 5 bases. V was cut by 0 bases and J by 7 bases, with 8 bases left in between. This CDR3 contains 13 residues. Germline V gene sequence: CDR1 SGHNT, CDR2 YYREEE (reference sequence). The DNA of the CDR3 is TGTGCCAGCAGCTTGGATTCGGGAAATGAGCAGTTCTTC. It encodes CASSLDSGNEQFF.

This clone has a single count. This chain uses TRBV6-6 with TRBJ2-1; TRBD2 aligns across 7 bases. With V trimmed by 7 bases and J by 3 bases, 9 bases remained unmatched. Germline loops: CDR1 MNHNY, CDR2 SVGAGI (reference sequence). The CDR3 has 15 residues. The CDR3 DNA is TGTGCCAGCACCCTCCTGGGAGGGAGCTACAATGAGCAGTTCTTC. This codes for CASTLLGGSYNEQFF.

This clone showed up just once. J is TRBJ2-1 and V is TRBV4-1; D is ambiguous. V was clipped by 0 bases and J by 5 bases, with 5 bases between them. CDR1 MGHRA and CDR2 YSYEKL come from the germline V gene. The CDR3 is made up of 13 amino acids. In nucleotides, the CDR3 is TGCGCCAGCAGCCAAGATAGGAACAATGAGCAGTTCTTC. Translation: CASSQDRNNEQFF.